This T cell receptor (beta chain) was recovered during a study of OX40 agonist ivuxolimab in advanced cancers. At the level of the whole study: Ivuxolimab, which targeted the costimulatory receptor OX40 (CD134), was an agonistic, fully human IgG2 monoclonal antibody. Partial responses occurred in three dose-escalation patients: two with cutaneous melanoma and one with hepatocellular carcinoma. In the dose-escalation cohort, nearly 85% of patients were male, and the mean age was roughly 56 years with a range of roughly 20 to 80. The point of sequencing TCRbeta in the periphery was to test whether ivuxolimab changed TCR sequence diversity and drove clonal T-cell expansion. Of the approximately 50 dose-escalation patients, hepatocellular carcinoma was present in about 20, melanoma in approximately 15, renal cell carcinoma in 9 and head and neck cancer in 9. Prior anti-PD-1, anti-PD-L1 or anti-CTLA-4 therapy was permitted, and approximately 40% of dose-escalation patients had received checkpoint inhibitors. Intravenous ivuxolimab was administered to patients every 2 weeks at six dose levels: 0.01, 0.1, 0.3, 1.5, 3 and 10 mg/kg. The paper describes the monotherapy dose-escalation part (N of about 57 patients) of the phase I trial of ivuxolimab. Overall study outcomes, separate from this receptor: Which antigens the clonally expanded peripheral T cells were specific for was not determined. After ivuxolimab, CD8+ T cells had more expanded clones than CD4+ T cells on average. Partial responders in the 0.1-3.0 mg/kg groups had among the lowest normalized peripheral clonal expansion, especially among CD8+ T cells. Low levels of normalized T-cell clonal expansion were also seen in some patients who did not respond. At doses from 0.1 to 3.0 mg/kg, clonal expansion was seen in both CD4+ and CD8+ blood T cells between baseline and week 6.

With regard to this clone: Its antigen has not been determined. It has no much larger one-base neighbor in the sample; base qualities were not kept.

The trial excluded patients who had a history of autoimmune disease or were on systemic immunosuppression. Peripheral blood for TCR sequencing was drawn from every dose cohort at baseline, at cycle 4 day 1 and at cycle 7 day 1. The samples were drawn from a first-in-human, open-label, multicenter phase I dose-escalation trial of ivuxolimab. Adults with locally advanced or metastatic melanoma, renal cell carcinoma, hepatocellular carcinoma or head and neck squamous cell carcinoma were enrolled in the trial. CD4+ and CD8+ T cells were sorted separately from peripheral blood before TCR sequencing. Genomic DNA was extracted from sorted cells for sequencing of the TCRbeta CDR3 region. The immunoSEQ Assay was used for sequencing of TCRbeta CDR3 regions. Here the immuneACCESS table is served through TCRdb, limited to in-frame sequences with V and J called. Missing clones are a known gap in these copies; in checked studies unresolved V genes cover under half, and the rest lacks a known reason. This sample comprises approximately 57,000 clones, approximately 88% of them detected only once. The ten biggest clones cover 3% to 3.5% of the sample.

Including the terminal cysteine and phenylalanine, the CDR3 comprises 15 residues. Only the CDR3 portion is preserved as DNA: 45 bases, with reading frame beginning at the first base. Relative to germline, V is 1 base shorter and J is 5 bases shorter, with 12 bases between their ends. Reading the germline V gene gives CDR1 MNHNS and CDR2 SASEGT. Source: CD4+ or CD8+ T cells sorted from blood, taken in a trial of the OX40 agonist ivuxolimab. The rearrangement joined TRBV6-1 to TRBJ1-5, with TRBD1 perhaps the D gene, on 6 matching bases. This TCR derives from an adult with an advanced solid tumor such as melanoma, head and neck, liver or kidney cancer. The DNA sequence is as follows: TGTGCCAGCAGTGAAGGGGGGCTGGGGCATCAGCCCCAGCATTTT. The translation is CASSEGGLGHQPQHF.